The rows below give T cell receptor beta chains drawn from one sample of a study of T cell clonotyping in hematopoietic cell transplantation. TCRdb's copy holds only in-frame clones and misses some; the assay was immunoSEQ multiplex PCR. The sample comprises roughly 6,800 clones, more than 75% of which are singletons, and less than 7% rests with the top ten. The sample was PBMCs, taken 100 days after allogeneic stem cell transplant. These receptors were taken from a male patient aged 45-60 years who had an allogeneic stem cell transplant from a related donor, so the T cells may come from the graft donor. Some clones in this sample may be carry-over from other donors' samples. The CDR3 runs from the conserved cysteine through the conserved F or W. Fields, in order: J gene, V gene, D gene, clone size, CDR3 DNA, CDR3 protein. A D gene is named only where the DNA matches it firmly. Some rows mark clone size as missing; the rest say once, few, many or name a class of expanded clone.

TRBJ1-5	TRBV30	TRBD1	-	TGTGCCTGGAGTCAGGGGGCTAATCAGCCCCAGCATTTT	CAWSQGANQPQHF
TRBJ2-1	TRBV4-3	-	-	TGCGCCAGCAGCCAAGATTGGGCGGAAACCTACAATGAGCAGTTCTTC	CASSQDWAETYNEQFF
TRBJ2-3	TRBV6-5	-	medium-sized	TGTGCCAGCAGACTGTCTGGTAGCGGAGATACGCAGTATTTT	CASRLSGSGDTQYF
TRBJ1-4	TRBV30	TRBD1	-	TGTGCCTGGAGGGGACAGGGGGCGGTAAAACTGTTTTTT	CAWRGQGAVKLFF
TRBJ2-5	TRBV28	TRBD1	-	TGTGCCAGCAGTCAGGACAGGGCAGAGACCCAGTACTTC	CASSQDRAETQYF
TRBJ1-2	TRBV6-5	-	once	TGTGCCAGCAAAACAGGGCGGTATGGCTACACCTTC	CASKTGRYGYTF
TRBJ1-6	TRBV6-6	-	-	TGTGCCAGCACTCCCGGTCTGCAATCACCCCTCCACTTT	CASTPGLQSPLHF
TRBJ1-1	TRBV30	TRBD1	-	TGTGCCTGGAGTGTACGAGGTACAGGGGGTGGGACTGAAGCTTTCTTT	CAWSVRGTGGGTEAFF
TRBJ1-2	TRBV30	TRBD1	-	TGTGCCTGGAGTATAAAGACAGGGGCCAACAACTTAGGATATGGCTACACCTTC	CAWSIKTGANNLGYGYTF
TRBJ1-2	TRBV30	TRBD1	-	TGTGCCTGGTGGGACAGGGGAAACTATGGCTACACCTTC	CAWWDRGNYGYTF
TRBJ2-7	TRBV10-2	-	once	TGCGCCAGCAGTGAAGGCTACGAGCAGTACTTC	CASSEGYEQYF
TRBJ1-5	TRBV30	-	-	TGTGCCTGGAGTACATTACAGGGAATAAGTCAGCCCCAGCATTTT	CAWSTLQGISQPQHF
TRBJ1-1	TRBV11-3	-	-	TGTGCCAGCAGCCTCATGAACACTGAAGCTTTCTTT	CASSLMNTEAFF
TRBJ1-5	TRBV7-9	-	-	TGTGCCAGCAGCTCCCGGGACGGTAATAGCAATCAGCCCCAGCATTTT	CASSSRDGNSNQPQHF
TRBJ2-7	TRBV10-1	-	-	TGCGCCAGCAGCCCCGGGACAAATTACGAGCAGTACTTC	CASSPGTNYEQYF
TRBJ1-5	TRBV30	-	few	TGTGCCTGGAGTTTACCCCCGTATCAGCCCCAGCATTTT	CAWSLPPYQPQHF
TRBJ1-2	TRBV19	-	once	TGTGCCAGTAGTATAGCCGGGGTTGACTATGGCTACACCTTC	CASSIAGVDYGYTF
TRBJ2-7	TRBV5-5	-	-	TGTGCCACCACGGGGACTCCAGATAGCTCCTACGAGCAGTACTTC	CATTGTPDSSYEQYF
TRBJ2-5	TRBV5-1	-	-	TGCGCCAGCAGCTTGGTGGAGGGAGAAGAGACCCAGTACTTC	CASSLVEGEETQYF
TRBJ1-6	TRBV30	-	-	TGTGCCGCTCTGACAGGCAATAATTCACCCCTCCACTTT	CAALTGNNSPLHF
TRBJ2-7	TRBV7-9	TRBD1	-	TGTGCCAGCAGCAATACAGGGGCGGCCCACGAGCAGTACTTC	CASSNTGAAHEQYF
TRBJ2-1	TRBV2	-	-	TGTGCCAGCAGTGAAGTGGAGGGGGATGAGCAGTTCTTC	CASSEVEGDEQFF
TRBJ2-1	TRBV28	-	-	TGTGCCAGCAGCCTTAGGGGCGGGGCCTACAATGAGCAGTTCTTC	CASSLRGGAYNEQFF
TRBJ2-3	TRBV29-1	-	-	TGCAGCGTTGAAGGCAGGGGAGATACGCAGTATTTT	CSVEGRGDTQYF
TRBJ2-7	TRBV14	-	-	TGTGCCAGCAGCCATAGCTACGAGCAGTACTTC	CASSHSYEQYF